The 24 T cell receptor beta chains below come from one sample, sequenced in a study of CD8+ T cells in alopecia areata (dated by TCRdb to 2017 to 2018). The meaning of the sample's treatment or condition label: oral pan-JAK inhibitor, 5-10 mg twice daily. To prepare the library, the immunoSEQ multiplex PCR assay was applied. RNA was extracted from all samples and reverse transcribed into cDNA, which served as template for TCR sequencing. In TCRdb, the immuneACCESS table is reduced to in-frame sequences with V and J assigned. These tables do not hold every clone; where another copy was compared, an unresolved V gene accounts for under half, and the others remain unexplained. The sample profile shows approximately 210,000 clones; less than 70% of them were found once. The ten biggest clones cover approximately 1.3% of the sample. The sample was CD4+ T cells sorted from blood, taken around week 47, from a patient treated with tofacitinib. The receptors originated from a human donor with alopecia areata.

This chain uses TRBV7-8 with TRBJ1-6; D remains ambiguous. This CDR3 contains 14 residues. V was trimmed by 1 base and J by 11 bases, leaving 12 bases between them. CDR1 is SGHVS and CDR2 is FQNEAQ in the germline V gene. Here the CDR3 DNA reads TGTGCCAGCAGCTTAGAGACAACAAATCCACCCCTCCACTTT. It yields the protein CASSLETTNPPLHF.

The chain combines TRBV29-1 with TRBJ2-7; no clear D gene. The ends were cut back, 4 bases at V and 1 base at J, with 11 bases in the middle. Germline loops: CDR1 SQVTM, CDR2 ANQGSEA. The CDR3 consists of 13 residues. The chain's CDR3 is CSVAPQLSYEQYF. The CDR3 DNA sequence: TGCAGCGTTGCCCCCCAGTTATCCTACGAGCAGTACTTC.

The V gene is TRBV4-3, the J gene TRBJ2-1, with 8 bases lining up with TRBD2. The germline V gene has CDR1 LGHNA and CDR2 YSLEER. The V gene end was trimmed by 2 bases and the J gene end by 8 bases; junction bases not matched to a gene: 8. The CDR3 runs 15 residues. Here the CDR3 reads CASSQQAGVGDEQFF. In DNA form, the CDR3 reads TGCGCCAGCAGCCAACAAGCGGGGGTTGGGGATGAGCAGTTCTTC.

The rearrangement links TRBV5-1 to TRBJ2-6; D uncertain. CDR3 length: 16 residues. Trimming removed 4 bases from V and 0 bases from J, with 11 bases in between. Germline V gives CDR1 SGHRS, CDR2 YFSETQ. The CDR3 DNA is TGCGCCAGCAGCCTACGGGCAAGCTCTGGGGCCAACGTCCTGACTTTC. It translates to CASSLRASSGANVLTF.

The rearrangement joins TRBV15 to TRBJ2-1; possible D gene TRBD2, 6 bases. Trimming cost V 2 bases and J 6 bases, with 11 bases left between them. The CDR3 covers 14 residues. CDR1 is LNHNV, CDR2 YYDKDF, per germline (reference sequence). The DNA for the CDR3 is TGTGCCACCAGCAGATCGGGGGACCCCAATGAGCAGTTCTTC. The encoded protein is CATSRSGDPNEQFF.

V gene TRBV30 combines with J gene TRBJ2-2, with a possible D match to TRBD1 (6 bases). Germline CDR1 reads GTSNPN; CDR2 reads SVGIG (reference sequence). V lost 7 bases and J lost 4, with 19 bases in between. The CDR3 is made up of 15 amino acids. CDR3 sequence: CASFPGQNPTGELFF. CDR3 DNA sequence: TGTGCCTCTTTCCCCGGACAGAATCCCACCGGGGAGCTGTTTTTT.

This clone turned up a few times. The CDR3: CASRVSRGLANYGYTF. The CDR3 bases are TGTGCCAGCAGGGTGTCTCGGGGATTAGCTAACTATGGCTACACCTTC. The gene calls are TRBV28 and TRBJ1-2; no reliable D call. The CDR3 runs 16 residues. The germline V gene encodes CDR1 MDHEN and CDR2 SYDVKM. Trimming shortened V by 6 bases and J by 0 bases, and 17 bases separated the two germline ends.

CDR3: CASSQNGGGSTEAFF. CDR3 nucleotide sequence: TGCGCCAGCAGCCAAAACGGCGGGGGCAGCACTGAAGCTTTCTTT. The rearrangement uses TRBV4-3 and TRBJ1-1; D might be TRBD1 (6 bases). Trimming took off 2 bases at V and 4 bases at J, with 14 bases between the two ends. CDR3 length equals 15 residues. The V gene's germline CDR1 is LGHNA and CDR2 YSLEER.

This clone was counted between two and nine times. The chain employs TRBV5-1 and TRBJ1-4, with D possibly TRBD1 on 5 matching bases. V lost 3 bases and J lost 6, with 12 bases in between. The germline V gene has CDR1 SGHRS and CDR2 YFSETQ. The CDR3 consists of 14 residues. The CDR3 is CASSSGTGDEKLFF. As DNA, the CDR3 is TGCGCCAGCAGCTCCGGGACCGGGGATGAAAAACTGTTTTTT.

The chain has TRBV5-6 and TRBJ2-6; 9 positions match TRBD2. Germline CDR1 reads SGHDT; CDR2 reads YYEEEE. The CDR3 loop spans 17 amino acids. J gave up 1 base and V 5 bases, and 7 bases lay outside the gene matches. The CDR3 DNA reads TGTGCCAGCAGGCCAGGGACTAGCTGGTCTGGGGCCAACGTCCTGACTTTC. This translates into CASRPGTSWSGANVLTF.

The V gene is TRBV7-2, the J gene TRBJ2-4; the D is unclear. V was pared by 7 bases and J by 8 bases, with 12 bases between. Per the germline V gene, CDR1 is SGHTA and CDR2 is FQGNSA. This CDR3 spans 12 amino acids. The CDR3 nucleotides are TGTGCCAGCACGCCTCTGGGCGACATTCAGTACTTC. Translating gives CASTPLGDIQYF.

The chain recombines TRBV29-1 with TRBJ2-6; D possibly corresponds to TRBD1 (6 bases). The germline V gene has CDR1 SQVTM and CDR2 ANQGSEA. This CDR3 has 14 residues. With 2 bases removed from V and 4 bases from J, the gap between germline ends came to 9 bases. The CDR3 loop is CSVEHRVGANVLTF. For the CDR3, the DNA is TGCAGCGTTGAACACAGGGTCGGGGCCAACGTCCTGACTTTC. The entire variable domain, with the rest obtained from reference TRBV29-1 and TRBJ2-6, is as follows: SAVISQKPSRDICQRGTSLTIQCQVDSQVTMMFWYRQQPGQSLTLIATANQGSEATYESGFVIDKFPISRPNLTFSTLTVSNMSPEDSSIYLCSVEHRVGANVLTFGAGSRLTVL.

V usage is TRBV30 and J usage is TRBJ2-7; TRBD1 or TRBD2 may be the D gene (5 bases each). The CDR3 runs 13 residues. The germline V gene has CDR1 GTSNPN and CDR2 SVGIG (reference sequence). Trimming removed 2 bases at V and 7 bases at J, with 15 bases between. The CDR3 DNA follows: TGTGCCTGGAGTCGGGGCCGACTTTTGGAGCAGTACTTC. It codes for CAWSRGRLLEQYF.

The table lists this clone with a few counts. CDR3 DNA: TGCAGCGTTGAACGGCAGGGATCCCTCTATGGCTACACCTTC. It translates to CSVERQGSLYGYTF. The chain has TRBV29-1 and TRBJ1-2; tentatively, D is TRBD1 (5 bases). Trimming left V 2 bases short and J 4 bases short, with 14 bases between. The germline V gene has CDR1 SQVTM and CDR2 ANQGSEA. CDR3 length: 14 amino acids.

The chain joins TRBV29-1 to TRBJ2-7; 9 bases agree with TRBD2. CDR3 size: 15 residues. Per germline, CDR1 SQVTM and CDR2 ANQGSEA. The trim removed 5 bases at V and 1 base at J, leaving 9 bases unmatched. The CDR3 loop is CSVLSSGDLSYEQYF. CDR3 coding DNA: TGCAGCGTTCTGTCTAGCGGGGACCTTTCCTACGAGCAGTACTTC.

The chain carries TRBV11-1 and TRBJ1-1; TRBD1 might be the D (5 bases). The CDR3 spans 16 residues. Germline V gene sequence: CDR1 SGHAT, CDR2 FQDESV (reference sequence). Trimming cost V 2 bases and J 5 bases, with 18 bases left between them. The CDR3 bases are TGTGCCAGCAGCTTAAGGTGGGCCAGGGAGGGAACTGAAGCTTTCTTT. This codes for CASSLRWAREGTEAFF.

The rearrangement uses TRBV4-1 and TRBJ2-6; no definite D call. Germline-derived CDR1 and CDR2 are MGHRA and YSYEKL. The CDR3 extends over 18 amino acids. V shed 1 base and J shed 0 bases, with 13 bases lying between them. This CDR3 reads CASSQVGRTSSGANVLTF. In nucleotides, the CDR3 is TGCGCCAGCAGCCAAGTAGGACGTACGAGCTCTGGGGCCAACGTCCTGACTTTC.

V and J are TRBV7-2 and TRBJ2-2; D possibly corresponds to TRBD1 (6 bases). This CDR3 has 16 residues. Trimming left V 6 bases short and J 2 bases short, with 16 bases between. Looked up from germline, CDR1 is SGHTA and CDR2 is FQGNSA. CDR3 sequence reads: CASSLNQGSNTGELFF. In DNA form, the CDR3 reads TGTGCCAGCAGTCTAAATCAGGGGTCCAACACCGGGGAGCTGTTTTTT.

The chain carries TRBV5-6 and TRBJ2-6, with D tentatively TRBD1 (6 bases). The V gene lost 4 bases and the J gene lost 4 bases, with 12 bases spanning the gap. CDR1 is SGHDT and CDR2 is YYEEEE in the germline V gene. This CDR3 comprises 15 residues. The CDR3 region has the DNA TGTGCCAGCAGCCCAACAGGGCCCGGGGCCAACGTCCTGACTTTC. Translating gives CASSPTGPGANVLTF.

V is TRBV6-1 and J is TRBJ2-5; D perhaps matches TRBD2 (6 bases). Germline CDR1 reads MNHNS; CDR2 reads SASEGT. The CDR3 length is 13 residues. V lost 11 bases, J lost 2 bases, and 15 bases lay in between. In DNA, the CDR3 is TGTGCCGGCTCGGGGGATGGACAAGAGACCCAGTACTTC. Amino acid sequence: CAGSGDGQETQYF.

The chain is built from TRBV29-1 and TRBJ2-1; D is undetermined. The CDR3 is 13 amino acids. Trimming removed 4 bases at V and 4 bases at J, with 11 bases between. The germline V gene encodes CDR1 SQVTM and CDR2 ANQGSEA. The CDR3 is CSVGTAFYNEQFF. The CDR3 nucleotides are TGCAGCGTTGGTACAGCGTTTTACAATGAGCAGTTCTTC.

V gene TRBV6-6 combines with J gene TRBJ2-3; 7 positions match TRBD1. Unmatched junction bases numbered 6, after V lost 11 bases and J lost 1 base. The CDR3 spans 13 residues. Germline-derived CDR1 and CDR2 are MNHNY and SVGAGI (reference sequence). CDR3 coding DNA: TGTGCCTTAGGGGGCCTCGGCACAGATACGCAGTATTTT. Translating it yields CALGGLGTDTQYF.

The rearrangement uses TRBV7-2 and TRBJ2-6; D remains unclear. V gave up 5 bases and J gave up 0 bases, with 5 bases separating them. The germline V gene encodes CDR1 SGHTA and CDR2 FQGNSA. The CDR3 extends over 14 amino acids. CDR3 amino acids: CASSEFSGANVLTF. The CDR3, as DNA: TGTGCCAGCAGCGAGTTCTCTGGGGCCAACGTCCTGACTTTC.

This sequence joins TRBV6-1 and TRBJ1-1, with D tentatively TRBD1 (6 bases). V was cut by 6 bases and J by 8 bases, with 16 bases left in between. In germline, CDR1 is MNHNS, CDR2 SASEGT. The CDR3 totals 13 residues. CDR3 nucleotide sequence: TGTGCCAGCAGAACTACAGGGATCGGGGAAGCTTTCTTT. Protein: CASRTTGIGEAFF.